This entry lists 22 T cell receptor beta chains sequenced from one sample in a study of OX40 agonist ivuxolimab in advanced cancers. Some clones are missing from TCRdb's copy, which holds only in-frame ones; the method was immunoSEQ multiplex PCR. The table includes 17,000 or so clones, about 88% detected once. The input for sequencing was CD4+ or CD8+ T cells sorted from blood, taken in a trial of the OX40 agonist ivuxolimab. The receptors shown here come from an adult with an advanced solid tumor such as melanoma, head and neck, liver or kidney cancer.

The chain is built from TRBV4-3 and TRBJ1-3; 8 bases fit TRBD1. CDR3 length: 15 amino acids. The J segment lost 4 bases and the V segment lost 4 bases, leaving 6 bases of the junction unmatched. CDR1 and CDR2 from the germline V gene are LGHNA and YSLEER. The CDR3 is CASSPYRGEGNTIYF. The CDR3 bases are TGCGCCAGCAGCCCTTACAGGGGGGAAGGAAACACCATATATTTT.

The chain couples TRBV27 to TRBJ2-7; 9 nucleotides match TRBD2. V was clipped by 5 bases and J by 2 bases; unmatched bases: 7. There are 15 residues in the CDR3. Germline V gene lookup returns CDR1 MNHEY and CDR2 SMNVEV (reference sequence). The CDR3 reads CASSLLAGFAYEQYF. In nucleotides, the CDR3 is TGTGCCAGCAGTCTTCTAGCGGGGTTCGCCTACGAGCAGTACTTC.

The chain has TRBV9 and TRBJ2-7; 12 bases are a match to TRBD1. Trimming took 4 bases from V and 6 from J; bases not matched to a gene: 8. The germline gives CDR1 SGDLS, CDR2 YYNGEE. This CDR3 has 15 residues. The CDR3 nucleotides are TGTGCCAGCAGCCCACCGGGACAGGGGGCGGGCGAGCAGTACTTC. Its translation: CASSPPGQGAGEQYF.

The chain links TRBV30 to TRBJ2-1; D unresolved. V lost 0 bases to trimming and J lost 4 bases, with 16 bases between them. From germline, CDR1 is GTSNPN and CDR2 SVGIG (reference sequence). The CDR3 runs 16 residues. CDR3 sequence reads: CAWSVRHRGVYNEQFF. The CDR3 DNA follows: TGTGCCTGGAGTGTACGCCATAGAGGAGTTTACAATGAGCAGTTCTTC. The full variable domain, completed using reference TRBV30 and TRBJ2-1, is SQTIHQWPATLVQPVGSPLSLECTVEGTSNPNLYWYRQAAGRGLQLLFYSVGIGQISSEVPQNLSASRPQDRQFILSSKKLLLSDSGFYLCAWSVRHRGVYNEQFFGPGTRLTVL.

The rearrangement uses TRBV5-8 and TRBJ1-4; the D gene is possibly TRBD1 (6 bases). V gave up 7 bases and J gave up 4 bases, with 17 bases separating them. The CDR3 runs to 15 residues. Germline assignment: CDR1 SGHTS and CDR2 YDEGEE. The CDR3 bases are TGTGCCAGCTATCTGTCGGGACAAAGTAATGAAAAACTGTTTTTT. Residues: CASYLSGQSNEKLFF. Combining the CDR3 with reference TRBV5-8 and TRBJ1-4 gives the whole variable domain EAGVTQSPTHLIKTRGQQATLRCSPISGHTSVYWYQQALGLGLQFLLWYDEGEERNRGNFPPRFSGRQFPNYSSELNVNALELEDSALYLCASYLSGQSNEKLFFGSGTQLSVL.

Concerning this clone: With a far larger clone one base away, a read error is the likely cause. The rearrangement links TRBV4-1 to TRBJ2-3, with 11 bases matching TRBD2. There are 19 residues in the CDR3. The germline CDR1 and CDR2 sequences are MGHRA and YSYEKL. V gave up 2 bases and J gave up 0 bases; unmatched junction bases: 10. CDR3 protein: CASSQPLAGGAPSTDTQYF. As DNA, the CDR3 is TGCGCCAGCAGCCAACCTCTAGCGGGAGGCGCTCCTAGCACAGATACGCAGTATTTT.

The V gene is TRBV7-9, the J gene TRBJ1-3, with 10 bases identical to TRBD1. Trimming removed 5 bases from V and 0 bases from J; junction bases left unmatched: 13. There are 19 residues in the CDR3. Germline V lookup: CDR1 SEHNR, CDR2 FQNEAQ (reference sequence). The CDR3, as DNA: TGTGCCAGCAGCATAGACAGGGGGCCGACCCTGAGCTCTGGAAACACCATATATTTT. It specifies CASSIDRGPTLSSGNTIYF.

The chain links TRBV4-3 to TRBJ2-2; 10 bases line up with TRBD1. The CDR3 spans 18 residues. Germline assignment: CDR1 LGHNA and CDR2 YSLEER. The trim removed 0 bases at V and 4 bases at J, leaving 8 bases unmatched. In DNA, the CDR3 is TGCGCCAGCAGCCAAGAAGGGGACAGGGGAGAGGGCACCGGGGAGCTGTTTTTT. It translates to CASSQEGDRGEGTGELFF.

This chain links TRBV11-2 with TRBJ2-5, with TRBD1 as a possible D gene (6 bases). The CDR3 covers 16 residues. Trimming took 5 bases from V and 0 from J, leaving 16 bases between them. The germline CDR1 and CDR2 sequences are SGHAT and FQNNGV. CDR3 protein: CASSTGTLPYQETQYF. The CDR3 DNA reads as TGTGCCAGCAGCACCGGGACACTTCCATACCAAGAGACCCAGTACTTC.

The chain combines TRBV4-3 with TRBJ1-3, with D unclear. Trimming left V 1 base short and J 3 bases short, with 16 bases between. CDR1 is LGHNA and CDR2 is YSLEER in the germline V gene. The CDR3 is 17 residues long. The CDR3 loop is CASSQGVMTEFGNTIYF. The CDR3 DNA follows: TGCGCCAGCAGCCAAGGGGTCATGACGGAATTTGGAAACACCATATATTTT.

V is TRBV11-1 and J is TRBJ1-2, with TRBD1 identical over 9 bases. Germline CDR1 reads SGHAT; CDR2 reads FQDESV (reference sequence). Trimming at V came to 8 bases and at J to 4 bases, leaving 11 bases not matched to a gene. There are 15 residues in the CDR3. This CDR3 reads CASYPTGTGIYGYTF. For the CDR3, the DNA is TGTGCCAGCTACCCTACAGGGACAGGGATCTATGGCTACACCTTC.

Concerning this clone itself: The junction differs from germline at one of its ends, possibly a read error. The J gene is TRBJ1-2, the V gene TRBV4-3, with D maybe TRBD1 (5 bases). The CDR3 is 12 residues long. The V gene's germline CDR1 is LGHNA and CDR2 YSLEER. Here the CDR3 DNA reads TGCGCCAGCAGCCGCTACGGGACGGCGGCCATCTTC. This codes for CASSRYGTAAIF.

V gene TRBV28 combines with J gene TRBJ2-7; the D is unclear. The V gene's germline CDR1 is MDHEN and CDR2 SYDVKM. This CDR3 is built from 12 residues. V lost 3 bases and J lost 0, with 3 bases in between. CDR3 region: CASSFSSYEQYF. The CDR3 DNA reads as TGTGCCAGCAGTTTTTCCTCCTACGAGCAGTACTTC.

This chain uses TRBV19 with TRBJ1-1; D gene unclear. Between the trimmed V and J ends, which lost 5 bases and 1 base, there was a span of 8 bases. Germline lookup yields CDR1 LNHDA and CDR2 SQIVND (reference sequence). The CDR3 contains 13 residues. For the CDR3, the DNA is TGTGCCAGTAGTCCGGGGTGGAACACTGAAGCTTTCTTT. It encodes CASSPGWNTEAFF.

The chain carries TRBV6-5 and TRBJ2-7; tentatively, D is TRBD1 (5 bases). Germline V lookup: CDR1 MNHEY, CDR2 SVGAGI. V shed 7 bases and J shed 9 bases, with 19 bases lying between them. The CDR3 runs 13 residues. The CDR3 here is CASTAGYPWPQYF. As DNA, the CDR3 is TGTGCCAGCACTGCAGGGTACCCCTGGCCGCAGTACTTC.

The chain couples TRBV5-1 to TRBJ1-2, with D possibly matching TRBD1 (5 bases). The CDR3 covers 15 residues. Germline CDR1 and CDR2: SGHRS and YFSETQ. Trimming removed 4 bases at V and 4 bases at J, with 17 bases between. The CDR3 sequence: CASSNGGREAYGYTF. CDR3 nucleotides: TGCGCCAGCAGCAACGGCGGCAGGGAGGCCTATGGCTACACCTTC.

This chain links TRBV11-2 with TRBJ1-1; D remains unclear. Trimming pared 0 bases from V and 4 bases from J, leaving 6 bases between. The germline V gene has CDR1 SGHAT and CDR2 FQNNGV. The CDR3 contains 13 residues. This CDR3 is CASSLEISTEAFF. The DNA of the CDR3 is TGTGCCAGCAGCTTAGAGATCTCCACTGAAGCTTTCTTT. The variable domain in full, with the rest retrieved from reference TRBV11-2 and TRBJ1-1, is EAGVAQSPRYKIIEKRQSVAFWCNPISGHATLYWYQQILGQGPKLLIQFQNNGVVDDSQLPKDRFSAERLKGVDSTLKIQPAKLEDSAVYLCASSLEISTEAFFGQGTRLTVV.

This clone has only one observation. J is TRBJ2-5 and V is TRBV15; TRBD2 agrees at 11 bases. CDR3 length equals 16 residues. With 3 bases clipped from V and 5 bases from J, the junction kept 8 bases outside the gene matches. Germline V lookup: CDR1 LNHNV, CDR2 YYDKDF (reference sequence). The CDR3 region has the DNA TGTGCCACCAGCAGCTTTAGCGGGAGGGCCATTGAGACCCAGTACTTC. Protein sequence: CATSSFSGRAIETQYF.

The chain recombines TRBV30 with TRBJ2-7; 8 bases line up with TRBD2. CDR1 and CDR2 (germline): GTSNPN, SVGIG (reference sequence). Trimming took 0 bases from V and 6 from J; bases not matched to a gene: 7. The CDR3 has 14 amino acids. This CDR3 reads CAWSVSAGGGEQYF. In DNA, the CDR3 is TGTGCCTGGAGTGTATCCGCGGGAGGTGGCGAGCAGTACTTC.

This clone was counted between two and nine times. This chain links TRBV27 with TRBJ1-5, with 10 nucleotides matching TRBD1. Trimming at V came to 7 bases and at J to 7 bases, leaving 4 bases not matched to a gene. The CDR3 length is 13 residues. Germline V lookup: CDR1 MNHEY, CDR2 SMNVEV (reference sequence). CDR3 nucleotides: TGTGCCAGCAAGGGACAGGGGTCCCAGCCCCAGCATTTT. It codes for CASKGQGSQPQHF.

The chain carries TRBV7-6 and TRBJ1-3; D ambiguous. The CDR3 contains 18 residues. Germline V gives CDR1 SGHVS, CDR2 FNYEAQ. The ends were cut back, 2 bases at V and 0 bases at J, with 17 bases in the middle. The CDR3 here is CASSLYTGRANSGNTIYF. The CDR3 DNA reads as TGTGCCAGCAGCTTATACACGGGAAGGGCTAACTCTGGAAACACCATATATTTT.

This CDR3 reads CASSLNSRETQYF. CDR3 in DNA: TGTGCCAGCAGCTTAAACAGTAGAGAGACCCAGTACTTC. The rearrangement links TRBV11-2 to TRBJ2-5; D unclear. Between the trimmed V and J ends, which lost 2 bases and 4 bases, there was a span of 8 bases. This CDR3 has 13 amino acids. The V gene's germline CDR1 is SGHAT and CDR2 FQNNGV. Based on the CDR3 plus reference TRBV11-2 and TRBJ2-5, the full variable domain is EAGVAQSPRYKIIEKRQSVAFWCNPISGHATLYWYQQILGQGPKLLIQFQNNGVVDDSQLPKDRFSAERLKGVDSTLKIQPAKLEDSAVYLCASSLNSRETQYFGPGTRLLVL.